This entry is about one T cell receptor beta chain. Antigen unknown. The repertoire was sequenced with immunoSEQ multiplex PCR; TCRdb's copy has only in-frame clones and lacks some. In the table there are millions of clones, 95% of which are singletons. The data stem from a study of shared clonotypes between healthy human individuals. A split of CD4+ cells into CD45RA+ naive and CD45RA-negative memory subsets was performed. From germline, CDR1 is SGHRS and CDR2 YFSETQ. CDR3 length: 13 amino acids. V lost 4 bases to trimming and J lost 4 bases, with 11 bases between them. Study-level results: Blood alone was sampled, and tissue repertoires likely differ.

This chain uses TRBV5-1 with TRBJ1-2, with D unclear. This TCR came from a man aged 18 to 30 in good health. Material: naive CD4+ T cells sorted from blood. This sample's subset: CD45RA+ positively selected. This CDR3 reads CASSRAESYGYTF. The CDR3 DNA is TGCGCCAGCAGCAGGGCCGAGAGCTATGGCTACACCTTC.